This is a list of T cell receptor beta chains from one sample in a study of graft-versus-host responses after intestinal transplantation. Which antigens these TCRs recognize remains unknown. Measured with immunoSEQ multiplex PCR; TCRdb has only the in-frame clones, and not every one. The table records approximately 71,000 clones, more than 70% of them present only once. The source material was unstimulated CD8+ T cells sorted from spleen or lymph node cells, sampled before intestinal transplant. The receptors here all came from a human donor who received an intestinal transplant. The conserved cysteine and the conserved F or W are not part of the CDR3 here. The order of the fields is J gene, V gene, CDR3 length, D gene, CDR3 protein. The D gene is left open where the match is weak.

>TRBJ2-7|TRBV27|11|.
ASSLVQADEQY
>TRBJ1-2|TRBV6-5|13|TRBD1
ASSYGPGQGRGYT
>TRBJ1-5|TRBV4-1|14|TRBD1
ASSLQGDRENQPQH
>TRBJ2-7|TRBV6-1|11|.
ASSLKSTYEQY
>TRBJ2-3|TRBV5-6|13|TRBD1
ASSLGVRQGTGPY
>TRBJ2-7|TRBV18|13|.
ASSPWESGSYEQY
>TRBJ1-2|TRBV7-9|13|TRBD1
ASSLGVEGAYGYT
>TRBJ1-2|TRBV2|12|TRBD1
ASYKTGPSHGYT
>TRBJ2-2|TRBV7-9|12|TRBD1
ASSPQGGTGELF
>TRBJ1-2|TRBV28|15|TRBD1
ASSSARGDQSNYGYT
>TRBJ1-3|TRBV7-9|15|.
ASSQRGGLASGNTIY
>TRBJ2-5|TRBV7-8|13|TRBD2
ASSLVLAGGETQY
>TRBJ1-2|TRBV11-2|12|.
ASSDSGEFYGYT
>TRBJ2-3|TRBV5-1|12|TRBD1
ASSLGQGLDTQY
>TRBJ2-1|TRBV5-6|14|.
ASSLGPLTGPNEQF
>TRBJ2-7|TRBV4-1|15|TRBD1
ASSQAEPTGEHYEQY
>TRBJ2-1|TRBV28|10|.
ASSLWGGAPF
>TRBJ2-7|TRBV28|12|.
ASSFQGGSYEQY
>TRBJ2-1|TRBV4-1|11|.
ASSQDEEYEQF
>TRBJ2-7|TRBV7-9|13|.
ASSLPGGSSYEQY
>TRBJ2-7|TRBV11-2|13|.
ASRGMDGSYDEQY
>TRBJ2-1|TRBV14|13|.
ASSQGGRPPNEQF
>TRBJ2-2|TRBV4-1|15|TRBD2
ASSHEAEREMTGELF
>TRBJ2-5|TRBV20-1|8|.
SVPQETQY
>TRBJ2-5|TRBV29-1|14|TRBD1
SVEGRRQGLQETQY
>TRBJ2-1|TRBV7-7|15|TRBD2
ASSLWGLAGGPSEQF
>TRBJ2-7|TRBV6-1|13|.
ASSGPGERYYEQY
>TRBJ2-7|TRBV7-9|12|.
ASSFFHHSYEQY
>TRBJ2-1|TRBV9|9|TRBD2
ASGGVTEQF
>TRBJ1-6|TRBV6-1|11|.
ASSDTENSPLH
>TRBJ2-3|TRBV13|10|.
ASSLGPDTQY
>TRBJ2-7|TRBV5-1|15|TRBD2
ASSLEGLAVWRHEQY
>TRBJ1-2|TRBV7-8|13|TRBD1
ASSSTQGIDYGYT
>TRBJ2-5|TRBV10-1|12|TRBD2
ASSAGASGETQY
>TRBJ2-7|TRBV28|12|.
ASSPRQNTYEQY
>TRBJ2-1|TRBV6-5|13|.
ASSQGSPSYNEQF
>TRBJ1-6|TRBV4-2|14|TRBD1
ASSHNTGADNSPLH
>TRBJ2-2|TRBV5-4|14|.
ASSPRLQGRTGELF